One and the same sample provided the 26 T cell receptor beta chains below, sequenced in a study of blood T cell repertoires in COVID-19. Produced via immunoSEQ multiplex PCR; TCRdb's table is partial and in-frame only. The repertoire consists of 100,000 or so clones, with around four fifths occurring once and the leading ten covering roughly an eighth. Input material: peripheral blood. The receptor set was obtained from a human donor in a cohort sampled during active COVID-19.

V is TRBV24-1 and J is TRBJ2-3, with 8 positions matching TRBD2. This CDR3 spans 16 amino acids. V gave up 4 bases and J gave up 6 bases; unmatched junction bases: 11. Germline values: CDR1 KGHDR, CDR2 SFDVKD. CDR3 sequence (DNA): TGTGCCACCAGTGACCCCGGGGGGGTTAATTCGGATACGCAGTATTTT. Its translation: CATSDPGGVNSDTQYF.

The V and J genes are TRBV5-4 and TRBJ2-1; 10 positions match TRBD2. CDR3 length equals 18 residues. CDR1 is SGHNT and CDR2 is YYREEE in the germline V gene (reference sequence). V gave up 4 bases and J gave up 0 bases; unmatched junction bases: 10. In DNA, the CDR3 is TGTGCCAGCAGCCCCACTAGCGGGGCCGCCCGCTCCTACAATGAGCAGTTCTTC. The encoded protein is CASSPTSGAARSYNEQFF.

The chain combines TRBV18 with TRBJ1-1, with 7 bases fitting TRBD1. V was clipped by 5 bases and J by 1 base; unmatched bases: 10. From germline, CDR1 is KGHSH and CDR2 LQKENI. The CDR3 totals 16 residues. The CDR3 DNA is TGTGCCAGCTCATCCATCACTGGGACAGCGAACACTGAAGCTTTCTTT. It translates to CASSSITGTANTEAFF. The full variable domain, with the rest looked up from reference TRBV18 and TRBJ1-1, is NAGVMQNPRHLVRRRGQEARLRCSPMKGHSHVYWYRQLPEEGLKFMVYLQKENIIDESGMPKERFSAEFPKEGPSILRIQQVVRGDSAAYFCASSSITGTANTEAFFGQGTRLTVV.

This chain links TRBV10-2 with TRBJ2-1; 9 bases are a match to TRBD2. From germline, CDR1 is WSHSY and CDR2 SAAADI. The CDR3 has 15 residues. V was pared by 7 bases and J by 7 bases, with 11 bases of the junction left unmatched. The CDR3 sequence: CASTPPGLATNEQFF. The CDR3 DNA is TGCGCCAGCACTCCTCCGGGACTAGCTACGAATGAGCAGTTCTTC.

The chain combines TRBV5-1 with TRBJ1-4, with D perhaps matching TRBD1 (6 bases). V was shortened by 7 bases and J by 4 bases, with 11 bases between the two germline ends. The germline CDR1 and CDR2 sequences are SGHRS and YFSETQ. The CDR3 sequence is 13 residues long. The CDR3 region is CASPTGYNEKLFF. CDR3 nucleotide sequence: TGCGCCAGCCCGACAGGCTATAATGAAAAACTGTTTTTT.

The J gene is TRBJ2-7, the V gene TRBV2; D might be TRBD1 (6 bases). The CDR3 is made up of 14 amino acids. The V and J ends lost 6 bases and 4 bases respectively, with 16 bases between them. Germline assignment: CDR1 SNHLY and CDR2 FYNNEI. The CDR3, as DNA: TGTGCCAGCAGCGATCAGGGGAGTCTGTACGAGCAGTACTTC. It encodes CASSDQGSLYEQYF. Full variable domain (remainder filled in from reference TRBV2 and TRBJ2-7): EPEVTQTPSHQVTQMGQEVILRCVPISNHLYFYWYRQILGQKVEFLVSFYNNEISEKSEIFDDQFSVERPDGSNFTLKIRSTKLEDSAMYFCASSDQGSLYEQYFGPGTRLTVT.

The chain carries TRBV10-3 and TRBJ2-3; 7 bases agree with TRBD1. Germline CDR1 is ENHRY and CDR2 is SYGVKD. The CDR3 extends over 14 amino acids. J gave up 1 base and V 4 bases, and 2 bases lay outside the gene matches. For the CDR3, the DNA is TGTGCCATCAGTGCTGGACAGGGCACAGATACGCAGTATTTT. Protein: CAISAGQGTDTQYF.

The V call is TRBV7-3, the J call TRBJ2-1, with 14 bases matching TRBD2. The CDR3 is 20 residues long. CDR1 is SGHTA and CDR2 is FQGTGA in the germline V gene. Trimming cost V 2 bases and J 0 bases; bases outside gene matches: 9. The CDR3 region is CASSLRGTSGGTSSYNEQFF. The CDR3 nucleotides are TGTGCCAGCAGCTTACGCGGGACTAGCGGGGGAACGAGCTCCTACAATGAGCAGTTCTTC.

The chain carries TRBV6-5 and TRBJ1-2; a weak D match, TRBD1 (6 bases). Germline V CDR1 and CDR2: MNHEY, SVGAGI. Trimming cost V 0 bases and J 4 bases, with 9 bases left between them. The CDR3 loop spans 14 amino acids. The CDR3 here is CASSYSLQGYGYTF. The DNA of the CDR3 is TGTGCCAGCAGTTACTCTTTACAGGGCTATGGCTACACCTTC.

This clone was recorded at least ten times. The J gene is TRBJ2-3, the V gene TRBV29-1; 8 bases match TRBD2. Germline V lookup: CDR1 SQVTM, CDR2 ANQGSEA. J was trimmed by 5 bases and V by 8 bases; bases with no gene match: 9. CDR3 length: 13 amino acids. The DNA of the CDR3 is TGCAGCTCCACAGCGGGGGTCGTAGATACGCAGTATTTT. Protein: CSSTAGVVDTQYF.

V is TRBV11-2 and J is TRBJ1-5, with 9 bases identical to TRBD1. The CDR3 loop spans 19 amino acids. The germline V gene has CDR1 SGHAT and CDR2 FQNNGV. The V and J ends lost 4 bases and 1 base, in that order; junction bases with no gene match: 14. The CDR3 DNA is TGTGCCAGCAGCTACCGAGGACAGGGGCCTCTAATAAGCAATCAGCCCCAGCATTTT. Residues: CASSYRGQGPLISNQPQHF.

The V and J genes are TRBV5-1 and TRBJ2-3, with 7 bases identical to TRBD1. The germline V gene encodes CDR1 SGHRS and CDR2 YFSETQ. The length of the CDR3 is 14 residues. The ends lost 4 bases at V and 4 bases at J; junction bases unmatched: 6. CDR3 bases: TGCGCCAGCAGCCCGACAGGGCCCCCAGATACGCAGTATTTT. Translation: CASSPTGPPDTQYF.

The chain links TRBV2 to TRBJ2-7, with a possible D match to TRBD2 (5 bases). In germline, CDR1 is SNHLY, CDR2 FYNNEI. The length of the CDR3 is 14 residues. V lost 7 bases to trimming and J lost 3 bases, with 16 bases between them. For the CDR3, the DNA is TGTGCCAGCACTGGGCCCCCCGGGGTCTACGAGCAGTACTTC. As protein: CASTGPPGVYEQYF.

In the case of this clone: The germline gene is not matched at one end of the junction; a read error may be the cause. Other DNA sequences in this specimen translate into the identical CDR3. The V and J genes are TRBV5-1 and TRBJ2-5; 7 bases fit TRBD1. Per the germline V gene, CDR1 is SGHRS and CDR2 is YFSETQ. The CDR3 runs 14 residues. In DNA, the CDR3 is TGCGCCAGCAGCACAGGACAGGACCAGGAGACCCAGTACTTC. It encodes CASSTGQDQETQYF.

This clone was detected once. V gene TRBV10-1 combines with J gene TRBJ1-2; TRBD1 matches at 12 bases. The CDR3 contains 17 residues. V lost 6 bases and J lost 4; bases outside the gene matches: 12. Looked up from germline, CDR1 is WNHNN and CDR2 is SYGVQD (reference sequence). CDR3 sequence reads: CASRLRDRGQICYGYTF. The CDR3 coding sequence is TGCGCCAGCAGGCTCCGGGACAGGGGGCAGATCTGCTATGGCTACACCTTC.

This chain connects TRBV27 to TRBJ2-5; 9 bases map to TRBD1. This CDR3 region has 14 residues. Per the germline V gene, CDR1 is MNHEY and CDR2 is SMNVEV (reference sequence). V lost 8 bases, J lost 5 bases, and 9 bases stayed unmatched. The CDR3 coding sequence is TGTGCCAGCGGGCGACAGGGGGGGACGGAGACCCAGTACTTC. Translation: CASGRQGGTETQYF.

The chain recombines TRBV9 with TRBJ2-3, with a possible D match to TRBD1 (5 bases). The V end lost 0 bases, the J end lost 2 bases, and 13 bases lay between the germline ends. Germline V lookup: CDR1 SGDLS, CDR2 YYNGEE. The CDR3 has 16 residues. CDR3 coding DNA: TGTGCCAGCAGCGTAGATAGGAGACAGAACACAGATACGCAGTATTTT. As protein: CASSVDRRQNTDTQYF.

The chain carries TRBV5-6 and TRBJ1-1; D remains unclear. CDR1 and CDR2 from the germline V gene are SGHDT and YYEEEE. This CDR3 contains 14 residues. Trimming removed 0 bases from V and 5 bases from J, with 11 bases in between. The CDR3, as DNA: TGTGCCAGCAGCTTGGAGACAACAAGGACTGAAGCTTTCTTT. This encodes CASSLETTRTEAFF.

The rearrangement uses TRBV7-6 and TRBJ2-7; maybe TRBD2 (5 bases). The CDR3 contains 16 residues. Trimming shortened V by 5 bases and J by 0 bases, and 17 bases separated the two germline ends. Per the germline V gene, CDR1 is SGHVS and CDR2 is FNYEAQ. This CDR3 reads CASSRGGQVSSYEQYF. In nucleotides, the CDR3 is TGTGCCAGCAGCCGGGGTGGGCAGGTTTCCTCCTACGAGCAGTACTTC.

The V and J genes are TRBV10-3 and TRBJ1-2, with 11 bases fitting TRBD1. CDR3 length: 13 amino acids. The V gene's germline CDR1 is ENHRY and CDR2 SYGVKD. The V segment lost 10 bases and the J segment 4 bases; nucleotides outside the gene matches: 5. Here the CDR3 DNA reads TGTGCCACCACCGGGACAGGGGGCTATGGCTACACCTTC. Encoded protein: CATTGTGGYGYTF.

The rearrangement links TRBV7-2 to TRBJ2-7; 14 bases agree with TRBD2. V was clipped by 1 base and J by 4 bases; unmatched bases: 0. The CDR3 has 15 residues. CDR1 SGHTA and CDR2 FQGNSA come from the germline V gene. The CDR3 sequence: CASSLGLAGGYEQYF. Written as DNA, the CDR3 is TGTGCCAGCAGCTTAGGACTAGCGGGGGGGTACGAGCAGTACTTC.

The chain is built from TRBV4-3 and TRBJ1-4; D is uncertain. V gave up 2 bases and J gave up 4 bases, with 11 bases separating them. Germline V gene sequence: CDR1 LGHNA, CDR2 YSLEER. The CDR3 consists of 15 residues. Here the CDR3 reads CASSQRTAHNEKLFF. The DNA of the CDR3 is TGCGCCAGCAGCCAACGTACAGCTCATAATGAAAAACTGTTTTTT.

The genes are TRBV14 and TRBJ1-2; possibly TRBD1 for D (5 bases). CDR1 and CDR2 from the germline V gene are SGHDN and FVKESK. CDR3 length: 16 residues. V was trimmed by 2 bases and J by 6 bases, leaving 19 bases between them. The DNA of the CDR3 is TGTGCCAGCAGCCAATATGGGGGGATCCTCGTTGATGGCTACACCTTC. This gives the protein CASSQYGGILVDGYTF.

The J gene is TRBJ2-3, the V gene TRBV15, with TRBD1 matching over 7 bases. The CDR3 is made up of 13 amino acids. V shed 3 bases, J shed 13 bases, and the junction held 10 bases outside the gene matches. Germline V lookup: CDR1 LNHNV, CDR2 YYDKDF (reference sequence). Written as DNA, the CDR3 is TGTGCCACCAGCAGGGACAGGAACCTCATGGAGTATTTT. Translated: CATSRDRNLMEYF.

The rearrangement uses TRBV18 and TRBJ2-7; 7 nucleotides agree with TRBD1. V shed 2 bases, J shed 6 bases, and the junction held 10 bases outside the gene matches. This CDR3 spans 15 amino acids. Germline CDR1 reads KGHSH; CDR2 reads LQKENI. CDR3 residues: CASSPSRTGGGEQYF. The DNA of the CDR3 is TGTGCCAGCTCACCATCTAGGACAGGAGGTGGCGAGCAGTACTTC.

The chain is built from TRBV3-1 (or the pseudogene TRBV3-2) and TRBJ1-2; D is perhaps TRBD1 (6 bases). The germline V gene encodes CDR1 LGHDT and CDR2 YNNKEL (reference sequence). V was cut by 3 bases and J by 4 bases, with 15 bases left in between. This CDR3 has 15 amino acids. This CDR3 is CASSQFRTGSYGYTF. Here the CDR3 DNA reads TGTGCCAGCAGCCAGTTTAGAACAGGGAGCTATGGCTACACCTTC.